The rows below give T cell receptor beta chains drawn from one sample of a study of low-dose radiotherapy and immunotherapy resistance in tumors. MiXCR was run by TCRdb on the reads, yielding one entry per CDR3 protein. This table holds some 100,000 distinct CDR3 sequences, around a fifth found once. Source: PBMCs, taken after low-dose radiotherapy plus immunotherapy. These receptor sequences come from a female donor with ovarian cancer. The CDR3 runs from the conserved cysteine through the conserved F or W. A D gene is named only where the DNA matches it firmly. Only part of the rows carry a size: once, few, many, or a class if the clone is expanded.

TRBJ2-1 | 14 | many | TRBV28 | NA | TGTGCCAGCAGGGGGCAGGGATCGTACAATGAGCAGTTCTTC | CASRGQGSYNEQFF
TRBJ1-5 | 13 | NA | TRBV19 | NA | TGTGCCAGTAGTATCAAACAGGCGCAGCCCCAGCATTTT | CASSIKQAQPQHF
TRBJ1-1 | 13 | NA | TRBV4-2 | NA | TGTGCCAGCAGCCTAGGGAGTGAGACTGAAGCTTTCTTT | CASSLGSETEAFF
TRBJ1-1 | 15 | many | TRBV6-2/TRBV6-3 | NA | TGTGCCAGCAGTTACTCGGGACAACTGAACACTGAAGCTTTCTTT | CASSYSGQLNTEAFF
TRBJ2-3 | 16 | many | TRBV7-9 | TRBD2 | TGTGCCAGCAGCTTAGAAGCGGGGCTGCTCACAGATACGCAGTATTTT | CASSLEAGLLTDTQYF
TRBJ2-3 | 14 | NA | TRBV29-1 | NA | TGCAGCGCCCGGTACGGGCAAAGCACAGATACGCAGTATTTT | CSARYGQSTDTQYF
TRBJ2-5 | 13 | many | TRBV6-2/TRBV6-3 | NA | TGTGCCAGCAGTAGGCGGGTCCGGGAGACCCAGTACTTC | CASSRRVRETQYF
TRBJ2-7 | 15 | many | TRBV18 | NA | TGTGCCAGCTCAGAAACGGAGGCCAAATCCTACGAGCAGTACTTC | CASSETEAKSYEQYF
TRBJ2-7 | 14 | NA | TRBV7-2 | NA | TGTGCCAGCAGCTTAGTTGCCTCTCCCTACGAGCAGTACTTC | CASSLVASPYEQYF
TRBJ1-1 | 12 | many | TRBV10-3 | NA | TGTGCCATCAGTGGGGGGTCAACTGAAGCTTTCTTT | CAISGGSTEAFF
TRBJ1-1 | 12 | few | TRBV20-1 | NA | TGCATCATACCGGGAAGAAACACTGAAGCTTTCTTT | CIIPGRNTEAFF
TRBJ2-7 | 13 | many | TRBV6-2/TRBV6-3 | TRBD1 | TGTGCCAGCAGAAGACAGGGACCCTACGAGCAGTACTTC | CASRRQGPYEQYF
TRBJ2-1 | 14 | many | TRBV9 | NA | TGTGCCAGCAGCGCCCGCCCGGGACCCAATGAGCAGTTCTTC | CASSARPGPNEQFF
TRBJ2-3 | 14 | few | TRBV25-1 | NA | TGTGCCAGCAGTGATCGCGGCCCCACAGATACGCAGTATTTT | CASSDRGPTDTQYF
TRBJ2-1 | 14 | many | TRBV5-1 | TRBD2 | TGCGCCAGCAGCCTAGCGGGAGGTAATTATGAGCAGTTCTTC | CASSLAGGNYEQFF
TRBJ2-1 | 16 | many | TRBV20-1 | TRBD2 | TGCAGTGCTAGTCCCTTTAGCGGGAGTGGTTACAATGAGCAGTTCTTC | CSASPFSGSGYNEQFF
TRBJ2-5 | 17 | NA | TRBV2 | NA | TGTGCCAGCAGCTTACCCGGGGGAGGGGGCGACCAAGAGACCCAGTACTTC | CASSLPGGGGDQETQYF
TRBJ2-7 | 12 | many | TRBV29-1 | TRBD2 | TGCAGCGCCGGGACTAGCGGGTACGAGCAGTACTTC | CSAGTSGYEQYF
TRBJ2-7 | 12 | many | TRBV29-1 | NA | TGCAGCGGGGGTCGGGGCGACTACGAGCAGTACTTC | CSGGRGDYEQYF
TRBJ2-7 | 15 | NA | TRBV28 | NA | TGTGCCAGCAGTTTTGTGGAGAACCTCGTCGGGGAGCAGTACTTC | CASSFVENLVGEQYF
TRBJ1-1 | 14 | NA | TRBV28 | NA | TGTGCCAGCAGTTTCGTCCTTCCGAACACTGAAGCTTTCTTT | CASSFVLPNTEAFF
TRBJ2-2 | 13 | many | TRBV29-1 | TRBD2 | TGCAGCGTTGTCGCGGGGGGAACCGGGGAGCTGTTTTTT | CSVVAGGTGELFF